This record concerns one T cell receptor (beta chain) sequence. The data originate from a study of blood T cells in healthy people across ages. A second about 7 to 12 cycle PCR used barcoded and J-beta primers. Each CDR3 protein gets one entry after TCRdb re-called the 5' RACE reads with MiXCR. The profile shows over 600,000 distinct CDR3 sequences, 40% to 45% of them singletons. The sequence was obtained from a man of 80 years or more in good health. Sequenced input: blood.

The CDR3 nucleotides read TGTGCCAGCGGGAGGGGAATCAATGAGCAGTTCTTC. This translates into CASGRGINEQFF. The V and J genes are TRBV6-2 or TRBV6-3 and TRBJ2-1; the match to TRBD2 covers 7 bases. V was pared by 8 bases and J by 6 bases, with 4 bases of the junction left unmatched. Looked up from germline, CDR1 is MNHEY and CDR2 is SVGEGT. CDR3 length: 12 residues.